This TCR beta chain is from a study of blood T cell repertoires in COVID-19. The repertoire was sequenced with immunoSEQ multiplex PCR; TCRdb's copy has only in-frame clones and lacks some. The sample shows 120,000 to 150,000 clones, roughly 87% of them seen only once. Participants were aged about 18 to 95 years, lived in about 26 US areas, and enrolled virtually. This clone was seen at least ten times. With V trimmed by 4 bases and J by 7 bases, 10 bases remained unmatched. Germline V gives CDR1 LGHNT, CDR2 FRNRAP. The CDR3 is 16 amino acids. V gene TRBV12-5 combines with J gene TRBJ1-6; 7 bases map to TRBD1. Sequences were obtained from PBMCs or T cells enriched from blood (not recorded which). The source is a woman aged 40 to 50 who had been exposed to COVID-19. Written as DNA, the CDR3 is TGTGCTAGTGGTTCGGTGACAGGGCCGGCAAATTCACCCCTCCACTTT. Amino acids: CASGSVTGPANSPLHF. Drawing the rest from reference TRBV12-5 and TRBJ1-6, the complete variable domain is DARVTQTPRHKVTEMGQEVTMRCQPILGHNTVFWYRQTMMQGLELLAYFRNRAPLDDSGMPKDRFSAEMPDATLATLKIQPSEPRDSAVYFCASGSVTGPANSPLHFGNGTRLTVT.